The 10 T cell receptor beta chains reported below all come from one sample, sequenced in a study of T cell repertoires in cytomegalovirus infection. MiXCR was run by TCRdb on the reads, yielding one entry per CDR3 protein. This table has 200,000 to 300,000 distinct CDR3 sequences, 9% to 15% appearing once. Sequenced input: PBMCs. The source is a human donor in good health (CMV status not recorded). Some clones in this sample may be carry-over from other donors' samples.

This clonotype was counted between two and nine times. The chain joins TRBV6-6 to TRBJ2-7; maybe TRBD2 (5 bases). This CDR3 spans 14 amino acids. Germline V gene lookup returns CDR1 MNHNY and CDR2 SVGAGI (reference sequence). Trimming stripped 0 bases from V and 4 bases from J, with 10 bases between. CDR3 coding DNA: TGTGCCAGCAGTTACTCGATTAGCGTTTACGAGCAGTACTTC. Protein product: CASSYSISVYEQYF.

The genes are TRBV18 and TRBJ2-7; 7 nucleotides match TRBD1. Trimming at V came to 6 bases and at J to 6 bases, leaving 8 bases not matched to a gene. Germline V CDR1 and CDR2: KGHSH, LQKENI. The CDR3 runs 13 residues. The chain's CDR3 is CASSPDRVSEQYF. CDR3 in DNA: TGTGCCAGCTCTCCCGACAGGGTCTCCGAGCAGTACTTC.

The genes are TRBV19 and TRBJ2-7, with D possibly TRBD1 on 6 matching bases. CDR3 length: 13 amino acids. Looked up from germline, CDR1 is LNHDA and CDR2 is SQIVND (reference sequence). Trimming removed 10 bases from V and 0 bases from J, with 13 bases in between. The chain's CDR3 is CATRPDSSYEQYF. The DNA of the CDR3 is TGTGCCACCAGGCCGGACAGCTCCTACGAGCAGTACTTC.

This clonotype was observed many times. The chain couples TRBV7-2 to TRBJ2-3, with D tentatively TRBD1 (6 bases). Germline V gene lookup returns CDR1 SGHTA and CDR2 FQGNSA. Trimming stripped 5 bases from V and 2 bases from J, with 11 bases between. The CDR3 is 14 amino acids. This chain's CDR3 is CASSPRGHTDTQYF. The CDR3 nucleotides read TGTGCCAGCAGCCCAAGGGGACACACAGATACGCAGTATTTT.

The genes are TRBV5-5 and TRBJ2-2; maybe TRBD2 (6 bases). CDR3 length equals 14 residues. V gave up 1 base and J gave up 7 bases, with 11 bases separating them. Germline CDR1 SGHKS, CDR2 YYEKEE (reference sequence). The CDR3 region is CASSLPGEDGELFF. The CDR3 DNA reads as TGTGCCAGCAGCTTGCCGGGGGAGGACGGGGAGCTGTTTTTT.

The chain employs TRBV6-2 or TRBV6-3 and TRBJ2-2, with D perhaps assigned TRBD1 or TRBD2 (5 bases each). The CDR3 length is 15 residues. V was cut by 2 bases and J by 4 bases, with 11 bases left in between. Germline assignment: CDR1 MNHEY and CDR2 SVGEGT. The CDR3 nucleotides are TGTGCCAGCAGTTACGGGGGTCGGATCACCGGGGAGCTGTTTTTT. It is translated as CASSYGGRITGELFF.

This clonotype was observed a few times. The chain uses TRBV19 and TRBJ1-1; the D gene is possibly TRBD1 (6 bases). The length of the CDR3 is 15 residues. Germline-derived CDR1 and CDR2 are LNHDA and SQIVND (reference sequence). Trimming removed 7 bases at V and 3 bases at J, with 18 bases between. CDR3 DNA: TGTGCCAGTATCGCCGGGGGGGGGGCTGACACTGAAGCTTTCTTT. Amino acid sequence: CASIAGGGADTEAFF.

This clonotype showed up many times. The J gene is TRBJ1-2, the V gene TRBV7-2, with a possible D match to TRBD1 (5 bases). Germline values: CDR1 SGHTA, CDR2 FQGNSA. The CDR3 contains 15 residues. V gave up 5 bases and J gave up 3 bases, with 16 bases separating them. Here the CDR3 DNA reads TGTGCCAGCAGCGTGGCAGGGCCGGGGGACTATGGCTACACCTTC. This translates into CASSVAGPGDYGYTF.

This clonotype has at least ten counts. The genes are TRBV6-1 and TRBJ2-3; D is uncertain. Germline V gives CDR1 MNHNS, CDR2 SASEGT. V lost 6 bases, J lost 0 bases, and 13 bases lay in between. The CDR3 runs 15 residues. CDR3 sequence reads: CASSPSKVSTDTQYF. In nucleotides, the CDR3 is TGTGCCAGCAGCCCTAGTAAGGTCAGCACAGATACGCAGTATTTT.

In this sample, this clonotype turned up many times. The chain carries TRBV10-3 and TRBJ2-3; 10 bases match TRBD1. Germline V gene data show CDR1 as ENHRY and CDR2 as SYGVKD. J gave up 3 bases and V 5 bases, and 8 bases lay outside the gene matches. The CDR3 loop spans 16 amino acids. The CDR3, as DNA: TGTGCCATCAGTCGGATGACAGGGGGCGCGACAGATACGCAGTATTTT. The encoded protein is CAISRMTGGATDTQYF.